These T cell receptor beta chains were read from a single sample in a study of cytomegalovirus exposure and HLA in healthy donors. Repertoires were generated with immunoSEQ multiplex PCR, while TCRdb's copy carries only in-frame clones and drops some. In the table there are roughly 84,000 clones, roughly 63% of which are singletons. The material sequenced was PBMCs. These receptors all come from a woman aged 40 to 55 in good health and CMV-seropositive. Each CDR3 is given with its conserved first and last residue. Each record gives: D gene, V gene, J gene, clone size, CDR3 protein, CDR3 DNA. A D gene is named only where the DNA matches it firmly. Not all rows give a size; the values are once, few, many and, for expanded clones, a class.

D: NA
V: TRBV5-4
J: TRBJ2-5
size: NA
CDR3: CASSLGGEKTQYF
DNA: TGTGCCAGCAGCTTGGGGGGCGAAAAGACCCAGTACTTC

D: TRBD1
V: TRBV6-5
J: TRBJ2-5
size: few
CDR3: CASGQGAGETQYF
DNA: TGTGCCAGCGGACAGGGGGCGGGAGAGACCCAGTACTTC

D: TRBD1
V: TRBV7-3
J: TRBJ1-3
size: few
CDR3: CASSLSVQGAIAGNTIYF
DNA: TGTGCCAGCAGCTTATCTGTACAGGGGGCGATAGCTGGAAACACCATATATTTT

D: NA
V: TRBV6-5
J: TRBJ1-2
size: NA
CDR3: CASSYGGRGGYTF
DNA: TGTGCCAGCAGTTACGGGGGTAGGGGGGGCTACACCTTC

D: TRBD1
V: TRBV28
J: TRBJ1-5
size: once
CDR3: CASSSRQGVNNQPQHF
DNA: TGTGCCAGCAGTTCCCGACAGGGGGTAAACAATCAGCCCCAGCATTTT

D: NA
V: TRBV4-1
J: TRBJ2-1
size: NA
CDR3: CASSQDPHWAGEGNEQFF
DNA: TGCGCCAGCAGCCAAGACCCTCATTGGGCGGGCGAGGGCAATGAGCAGTTCTTC

D: TRBD1
V: TRBV10-3
J: TRBJ1-1
size: NA
CDR3: CAIGAGGSMGEAFF
DNA: TGTGCCATCGGAGCAGGGGGTTCGATGGGTGAAGCTTTCTTT

D: NA
V: TRBV9
J: TRBJ2-5
size: once
CDR3: CASSVATGEQETQYF
DNA: TGTGCCAGCAGCGTAGCTACGGGGGAGCAAGAGACCCAGTACTTC

D: NA
V: TRBV28
J: TRBJ1-1
size: NA
CDR3: CASSLFLRNTEAFF
DNA: TGTGCCAGCAGTTTATTCTTGAGGAACACTGAAGCTTTCTTT

D: NA
V: TRBV9
J: TRBJ2-7
size: NA
CDR3: CASSVGTVTYEQYF
DNA: TGTGCCAGCAGCGTAGGGACAGTTACCTACGAGCAGTACTTC

D: NA
V: TRBV19
J: TRBJ2-1
size: NA
CDR3: CASSIGDSEDEQFF
DNA: TGTGCCAGTAGTATAGGGGATAGCGAGGATGAGCAGTTCTTC

D: TRBD1
V: TRBV6-6
J: TRBJ1-5
size: NA
CDR3: CASSYGTGSQPQHF
DNA: TGTGCCAGCAGTTACGGGACAGGGAGTCAGCCCCAGCATTTT

D: TRBD1
V: TRBV18
J: TRBJ1-5
size: NA
CDR3: CASSPTGQGPGQPQHF
DNA: TGTGCCAGCTCACCAACGGGACAGGGCCCGGGTCAGCCCCAGCATTTT

D: TRBD1
V: TRBV14
J: TRBJ2-7
size: few
CDR3: CASSQAGTGGSYEQYF
DNA: TGTGCCAGCAGCCAAGCCGGGACAGGGGGCTCGTACGAGCAGTACTTC

D: NA
V: TRBV9
J: TRBJ1-1
size: many
CDR3: CASSVGDILGVGEAFF
DNA: TGTGCCAGCAGCGTAGGCGACATCCTGGGCGTTGGTGAAGCTTTCTTT

D: NA
V: TRBV28
J: TRBJ2-5
size: NA
CDR3: CASRIRGSGETQYF
DNA: TGTGCCAGCAGGATCAGGGGGAGCGGGGAGACCCAGTACTTC

D: TRBD1
V: TRBV9
J: TRBJ2-5
size: few
CDR3: CASSVGTGKETQYF
DNA: TGTGCCAGCAGCGTAGGGACAGGGAAAGAGACCCAGTACTTC

D: TRBD1
V: TRBV5-1
J: TRBJ1-3
size: NA
CDR3: CASSSTGTGAGNTIYF
DNA: TGCGCCAGCAGCTCAACCGGGACAGGGGCTGGAAACACCATATATTTT

D: TRBD1
V: TRBV11-2
J: TRBJ2-7
size: NA
CDR3: CASSLTLTGSEQYF
DNA: TGTGCCAGCAGCCTAACCTTGACAGGGTCCGAGCAGTACTTC

D: NA
V: TRBV19
J: TRBJ1-5
size: NA
CDR3: CASSIMMAGNQPQHF
DNA: TGTGCCAGTAGTATAATGATGGCAGGGAATCAGCCCCAGCATTTT

D: TRBD1
V: TRBV6-5
J: TRBJ2-7
size: NA
CDR3: CASRGAGGGYEQYF
DNA: TGTGCCAGCCGTGGAGCAGGGGGCGGATACGAGCAGTACTTC

D: TRBD2
V: TRBV27
J: TRBJ2-2
size: NA
CDR3: CASSGLAGDGTGELFF
DNA: TGTGCCAGCAGTGGACTAGCGGGAGACGGCACCGGGGAGCTGTTTTTT

D: NA
V: TRBV6-5
J: TRBJ1-5
size: NA
CDR3: CASSYSSLGGQPQHF
DNA: TGTGCCAGCAGTTACTCCTCACTTGGGGGGCAGCCCCAGCATTTT

D: TRBD1
V: TRBV7-2
J: TRBJ2-5
size: NA
CDR3: CASSLAGTGIETQYF
DNA: TGTGCCAGCAGCTTAGCTGGGACAGGGATAGAGACCCAGTACTTC

D: TRBD1
V: TRBV10-3
J: TRBJ1-1
size: NA
CDR3: CAISLTGANTEAFF
DNA: TGTGCCATCAGCCTGACAGGGGCGAACACTGAAGCTTTCTTT

D: NA
V: TRBV21-1
J: TRBJ2-7
size: NA
CDR3: CASSKVRTSGRFAMGSYEQYF
DNA: NA

D: TRBD1
V: TRBV7-6
J: TRBJ2-2
size: NA
CDR3: CASSYLTQGTNTGELFF
DNA: TGTGCCAGCAGCTACCTAACACAGGGGACGAACACCGGGGAGCTGTTTTTT

D: NA
V: TRBV28
J: TRBJ1-2
size: few
CDR3: CATRNSANYGYTF
DNA: TGTGCCACCCGTAATTCGGCTAACTATGGCTACACCTTC

D: NA
V: TRBV6-6
J: TRBJ1-1
size: NA
CDR3: CASSYERRLNTEAFF
DNA: TGTGCCAGCAGTTACGAGAGGAGACTGAACACTGAAGCTTTCTTT

D: TRBD2
V: TRBV5-1
J: TRBJ2-5
size: NA
CDR3: CASSLSSGTQETQYF
DNA: TGCGCCAGCAGCTTGTCTAGCGGGACGCAAGAGACCCAGTACTTC

D: TRBD2
V: TRBV18
J: TRBJ2-1
size: few
CDR3: CASSPPAGTSSYNEQFF
DNA: TGTGCCAGCTCACCACCCGCCGGGACTAGCAGCTACAATGAGCAGTTCTTC

D: TRBD1
V: TRBV18
J: TRBJ2-3
size: NA
CDR3: CASSMTGGTDTQYF
DNA: TGTGCCAGCTCAATGACAGGGGGCACCGATACGCAGTATTTT

D: NA
V: TRBV11-2
J: TRBJ1-5
size: NA
CDR3: CASSLSPNQPQHF
DNA: TGTGCCAGCAGCTTGTCCCCAAATCAGCCCCAGCATTTT

D: NA
V: TRBV29-1
J: TRBJ1-2
size: NA
CDR3: CSVGVHGYTF
DNA: TGCAGCGTTGGAGTCCATGGCTACACCTTC

D: TRBD1
V: TRBV2
J: TRBJ2-3
size: NA
CDR3: CAGRDRSTDTQYF
DNA: TGTGCCGGCCGGGACAGAAGCACAGATACGCAGTATTTT

D: TRBD1
V: TRBV10-3
J: TRBJ2-7
size: NA
CDR3: CAMGTGGREQYF
DNA: TGTGCCATGGGGACAGGGGGCCGCGAGCAGTACTTC

D: NA
V: TRBV5-1
J: TRBJ1-2
size: few
CDR3: CASSLGLRNWDGYTF
DNA: TGCGCCAGCAGCTTGGGGCTCAGGAATTGGGATGGCTACACCTTC

D: NA
V: TRBV7-2
J: TRBJ1-3
size: NA
CDR3: CASSAAGGSGNTIYF
DNA: TGTGCCAGCAGCGCCGCGGGAGGGAGCGGAAACACCATATATTTT

D: NA
V: TRBV13
J: TRBJ2-3
size: NA
CDR3: CASSLVPAGQLTGTQYF
DNA: TGTGCCAGCAGCTTAGTCCCCGCGGGACAGCTGACCGGTACGCAGTATTTT

D: TRBD1
V: TRBV11-2
J: TRBJ2-7
size: NA
CDR3: CASSHIGQVRAYEQYF
DNA: TGTGCCAGCAGCCACATCGGACAGGTAAGGGCCTACGAGCAGTACTTC

D: NA
V: TRBV2
J: TRBJ1-5
size: NA
CDR3: CASSGGRGDQPQHF
DNA: TGTGCCAGCAGTGGCGGCAGGGGCGATCAGCCCCAGCATTTT

D: NA
V: TRBV5-1
J: TRBJ1-2
size: few
CDR3: CASSLGTISANYGYTF
DNA: TGCGCCAGCAGCCTCGGGACAATCTCAGCTAACTATGGCTACACCTTC

D: NA
V: TRBV4-3
J: TRBJ1-2
size: NA
CDR3: CASSQEGQPYGYTF
DNA: TGCGCCAGCAGCCAAGAAGGACAACCCTATGGCTACACCTTC

D: TRBD1
V: TRBV2
J: TRBJ2-5
size: NA
CDR3: CASRTGTGQETQYF
DNA: TGTGCCAGCAGGACCGGGACAGGCCAAGAGACCCAGTACTTC

D: NA
V: TRBV4-3
J: TRBJ2-7
size: NA
CDR3: CASSRGLTETYEQYF
DNA: TGCGCCAGCAGCCGCGGTTTGACGGAGACCTACGAGCAGTACTTC

D: NA
V: TRBV18
J: TRBJ1-1
size: NA
CDR3: CASSPLVWGAKLTEAFF
DNA: TGTGCCAGCTCACCCCTGGTATGGGGCGCGAAGTTGACTGAAGCTTTCTTT

D: TRBD1
V: TRBV7-2
J: TRBJ1-4
size: NA
CDR3: CASSKGQREKLFF
DNA: TGTGCCAGCAGCAAGGGACAGAGGGAAAAACTGTTTTTT

D: TRBD1
V: TRBV5-4
J: TRBJ2-5
size: NA
CDR3: CASSLQGAQETQYF
DNA: TGTGCCAGCAGCTTGCAGGGGGCCCAAGAGACCCAGTACTTC

D: NA
V: TRBV4-3
J: TRBJ2-3
size: few
CDR3: CASSQFKGGADTQYF
DNA: TGCGCCAGCAGCCAATTTAAGGGTGGGGCGGATACGCAGTATTTT

D: TRBD2
V: TRBV2
J: TRBJ2-1
size: NA
CDR3: CASSVESGVYNEQFF
DNA: TGTGCCAGCAGTGTTGAGAGCGGGGTATACAATGAGCAGTTCTTC

D: TRBD1
V: TRBV5-4
J: TRBJ2-2
size: NA
CDR3: CASSTRDRVFTGELFF
DNA: TGTGCCAGCAGCACCCGGGACAGGGTATTCACCGGGGAGCTGTTTTTT

D: TRBD1
V: TRBV13
J: TRBJ2-7
size: few
CDR3: CASSLDSGTEGYEQYF
DNA: TGTGCCAGCAGCTTAGATTCCGGGACAGAAGGCTACGAGCAGTACTTC

D: NA
V: TRBV5-1
J: TRBJ2-2
size: few
CDR3: CASSFFGSGTGELFF
DNA: TGCGCCAGCAGCTTTTTCGGGAGTGGAACCGGGGAGCTGTTTTTT

D: TRBD1
V: TRBV7-2
J: TRBJ2-1
size: NA
CDR3: CASGMGTGYNEQFF
DNA: TGTGCCAGCGGTATGGGGACAGGGTATAATGAGCAGTTCTTC

D: TRBD1
V: TRBV4-1
J: TRBJ1-5
size: NA
CDR3: CASSPDRGDQPQHF
DNA: TGCGCCAGCAGCCCTGACAGGGGAGATCAGCCCCAGCATTTT

D: NA
V: TRBV19
J: TRBJ1-1
size: NA
CDR3: CASSIQTGAKAFF
DNA: TGTGCCAGTAGTATCCAGACAGGTGCAAAAGCTTTCTTT

D: TRBD2
V: TRBV28
J: TRBJ2-7
size: NA
CDR3: CASSSSLGRAGSYEQYF
DNA: TGTGCCAGCAGTTCCTCCTTAGGGAGGGCGGGTTCCTACGAGCAGTACTTC

D: TRBD1
V: TRBV19
J: TRBJ1-5
size: NA
CDR3: CASSPQGQGTKQPQHF
DNA: TGTGCCAGTAGTCCCCAGGGACAGGGCACGAAACAGCCCCAGCATTTT

D: NA
V: TRBV30
J: TRBJ2-1
size: NA
CDR3: CAWSPGLPYNEQFF
DNA: TGTGCCTGGTCCCCAGGTCTCCCCTACAATGAGCAGTTCTTC

D: NA
V: TRBV4-1
J: TRBJ1-2
size: NA
CDR3: CASSQDLVNYGYTF
DNA: TGCGCCAGCAGCCAAGATCTAGTAAACTATGGCTACACCTTC